These 9 T cell receptor beta chains originate from one sample sequenced in a study of CD8 T cells in Susac syndrome. RNA, at roughly 0.5 to 1 ug, was reverse transcribed with random hexamers. TCRdb reprocessed the immunoSEQ multiplex PCR reads with MiXCR, giving one entry per CDR3 protein. The top ten hold about 0.089% of the sample, which has 100,000 to 150,000 distinct CDR3 sequences, roughly 94% seen once. Sample: CD4+ T cells from PBMCs. The receptors stem from a human donor in good health.

CDR3 sequence reads: CASSLAPGLGPNTEAFF. The CDR3 DNA reads TGTGCCAGCAGCCTGGCACCTGGTTTAGGTCCAAACACTGAAGCTTTCTTT. The genes are TRBV7-2 and TRBJ1-1; D call uncertain. CDR3 length: 17 amino acids. V lost 5 bases and J 2 bases, leaving 21 bases between the germline ends. CDR1 and CDR2 from the germline V gene are SGHTA and FQGNSA.

The CDR3 DNA reads TGCGCCAGCAGCTTAGAGAGAAACACAGATACGCAGTATTTT. It is translated as CASSLERNTDTQYF. The V and J genes are TRBV5-1 and TRBJ2-3, with D uncertain. The CDR3 consists of 14 residues. Germline lookup yields CDR1 SGHRS and CDR2 YFSETQ. V shed 2 bases and J shed 2 bases, with 9 bases lying between them.

The J gene is TRBJ2-7, the V gene TRBV6-2 or TRBV6-3; D call uncertain. CDR1 MNHEY and CDR2 SVGEGT come from the germline V gene. The CDR3 loop spans 11 amino acids. V was shortened by 2 bases and J by 5 bases, with 4 bases between the two germline ends. CDR3 sequence (DNA): TGTGCCAGCAGTTACCCGAACGAGCAGTACTTC. It translates to CASSYPNEQYF.

J is TRBJ2-1 and V is TRBV23-1; tentatively, D is TRBD2 (5 bases). TRBV23-1 counts as an open reading frame of uncertain function. The CDR3 has 14 residues. Between the trimmed V and J ends, which lost 8 bases and 6 bases, there was a span of 17 bases. DNA of the CDR3: TGCGCCAGCGACGAGGGAGTGGGATGCAATGAGCAGTTCTTC. Amino acids: CASDEGVGCNEQFF.

The chain links TRBV7-2 to TRBJ2-1; 9 bases are a match to TRBD1. V shed 6 bases, J shed 0 bases, and the junction held 3 bases outside the gene matches. Germline V gene data show CDR1 as SGHTA and CDR2 as FQGNSA. This CDR3 is 15 amino acids long. The CDR3 DNA reads TGTGCCAGCAGGGGACAGGGCAGCTCCTACAATGAGCAGTTCTTC. This codes for CASRGQGSSYNEQFF.

The J gene is TRBJ2-2, the V gene TRBV23-1; the D gene is possibly TRBD1 (6 bases). Being an ORF, TRBV23-1 has a function that is uncertain. This CDR3 contains 16 residues. V was shortened by 10 bases and J by 4 bases, with 22 bases between the two germline ends. The CDR3 nucleotides read TGCGCCATCCAACCCTTAGCCCACAGGGCCACCGGGGAGCTGTTTTTT. Translating it yields CAIQPLAHRATGELFF.

The genes are TRBV7-2 and TRBJ2-7; perhaps D is TRBD1 or TRBD2 (5 bases each). Germline-derived CDR1 and CDR2 are SGHTA and FQGNSA. The CDR3 covers 14 residues. V gave up 3 bases and J gave up 0 bases, with 9 bases separating them. The CDR3 loop is CASSFTGTSYEQYF. The DNA for the CDR3 is TGTGCCAGCAGCTTCACGGGGACCTCCTACGAGCAGTACTTC.

V usage is TRBV30 and J usage is TRBJ2-5; a possible D gene is TRBD2 (5 bases). CDR1 and CDR2 from the germline V gene are GTSNPN and SVGIG (reference sequence). Trimming took 1 base from V and 7 from J, leaving 19 bases between them. The CDR3 has 15 amino acids. The CDR3 loop is CAWSGPGQARGTQYF. Written as DNA, the CDR3 is TGTGCCTGGAGTGGACCGGGCCAAGCCCGGGGGACCCAGTACTTC.

This clonotype was seen more than once but under ten times. The V and J genes are TRBV7-2 and TRBJ2-7; no reliable D call. The V and J ends lost 2 bases and 7 bases respectively, with 9 bases between them. The length of the CDR3 is 12 residues. Germline CDR1 and CDR2: SGHTA and FQGNSA. The CDR3 sequence: CASSLNPSEQYF. DNA of the CDR3: TGTGCCAGCAGCTTAAACCCGAGTGAGCAGTACTTC.